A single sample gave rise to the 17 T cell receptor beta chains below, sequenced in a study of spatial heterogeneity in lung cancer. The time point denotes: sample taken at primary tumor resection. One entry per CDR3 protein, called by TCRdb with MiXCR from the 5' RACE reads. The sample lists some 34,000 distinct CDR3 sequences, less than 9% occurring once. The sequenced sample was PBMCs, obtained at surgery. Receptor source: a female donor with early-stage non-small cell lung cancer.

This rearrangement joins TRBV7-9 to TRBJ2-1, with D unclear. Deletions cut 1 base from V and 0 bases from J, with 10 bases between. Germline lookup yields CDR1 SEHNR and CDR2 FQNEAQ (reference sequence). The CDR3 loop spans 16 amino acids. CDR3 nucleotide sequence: TGTGCCAGCAGCTTAGAGGGCGGAGCCTCCTACAATGAGCAGTTCTTC. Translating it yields CASSLEGGASYNEQFF.

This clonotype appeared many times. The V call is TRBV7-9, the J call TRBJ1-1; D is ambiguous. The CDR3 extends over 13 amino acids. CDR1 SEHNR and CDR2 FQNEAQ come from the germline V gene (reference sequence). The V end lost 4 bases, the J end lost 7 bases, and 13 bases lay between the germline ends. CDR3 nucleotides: TGTGCCAGCAGCTCCAATAATAACGATGAAGCTTTCTTT. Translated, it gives CASSSNNNDEAFF.

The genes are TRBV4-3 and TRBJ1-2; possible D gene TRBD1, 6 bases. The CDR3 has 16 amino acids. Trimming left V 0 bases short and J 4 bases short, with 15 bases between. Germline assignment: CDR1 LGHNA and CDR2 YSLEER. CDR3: CASSQDLPGAPYGYTF. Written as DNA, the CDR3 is TGCGCCAGCAGCCAAGATTTGCCAGGGGCACCCTATGGCTACACCTTC.

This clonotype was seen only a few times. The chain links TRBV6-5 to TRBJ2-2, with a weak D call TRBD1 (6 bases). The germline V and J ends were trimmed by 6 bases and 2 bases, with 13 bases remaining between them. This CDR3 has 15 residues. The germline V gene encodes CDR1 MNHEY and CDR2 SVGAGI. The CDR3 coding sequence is TGTGCCAGCAGGGAAGGGGGTTTTAACACCGGGGAGCTGTTTTTT. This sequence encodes CASREGGFNTGELFF.

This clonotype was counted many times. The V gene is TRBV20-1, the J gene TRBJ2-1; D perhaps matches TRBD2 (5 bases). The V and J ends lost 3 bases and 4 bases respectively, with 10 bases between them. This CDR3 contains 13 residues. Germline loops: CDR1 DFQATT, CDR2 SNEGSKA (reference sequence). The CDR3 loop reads CSASGIGYNEQFF. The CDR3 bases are TGCAGTGCTAGCGGGATTGGTTACAATGAGCAGTTCTTC.

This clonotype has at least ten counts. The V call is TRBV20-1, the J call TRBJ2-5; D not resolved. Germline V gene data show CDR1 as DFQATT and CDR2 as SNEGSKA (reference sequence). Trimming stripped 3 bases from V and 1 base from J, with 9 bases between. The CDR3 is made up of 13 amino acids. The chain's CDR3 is CSARADIQETQYF. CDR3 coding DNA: TGCAGTGCTAGGGCCGACATCCAAGAGACCCAGTACTTC.

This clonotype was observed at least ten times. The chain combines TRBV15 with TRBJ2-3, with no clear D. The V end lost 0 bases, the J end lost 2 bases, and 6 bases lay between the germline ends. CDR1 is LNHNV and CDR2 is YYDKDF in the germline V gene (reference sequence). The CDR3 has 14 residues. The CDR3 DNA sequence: TGTGCCACCAGCAGAGATCCCTCCACAGATACGCAGTATTTT. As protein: CATSRDPSTDTQYF.

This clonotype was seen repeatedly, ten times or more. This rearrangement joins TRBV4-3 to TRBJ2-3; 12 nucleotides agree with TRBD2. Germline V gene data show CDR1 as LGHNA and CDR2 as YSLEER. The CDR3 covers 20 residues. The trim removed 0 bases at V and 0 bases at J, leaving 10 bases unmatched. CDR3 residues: CASSQDYRTSGISSTDTQYF. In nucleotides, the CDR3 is TGCGCCAGCAGCCAAGATTACCGGACTAGCGGGATCTCTAGCACAGATACGCAGTATTTT.

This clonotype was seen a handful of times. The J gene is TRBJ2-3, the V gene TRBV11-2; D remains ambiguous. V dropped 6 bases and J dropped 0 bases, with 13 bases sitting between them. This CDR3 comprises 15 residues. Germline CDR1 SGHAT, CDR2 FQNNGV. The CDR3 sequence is CASREQITSTDTQYF. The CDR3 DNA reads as TGTGCCAGCAGGGAACAAATCACTAGCACAGATACGCAGTATTTT.

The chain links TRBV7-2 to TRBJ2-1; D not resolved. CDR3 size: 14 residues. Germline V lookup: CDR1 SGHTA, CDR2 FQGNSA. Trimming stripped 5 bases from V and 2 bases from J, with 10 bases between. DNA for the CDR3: TGTGCCAGCAGCCGCACCGCCACCTACAATGAGCAGTTCTTC. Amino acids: CASSRTATYNEQFF. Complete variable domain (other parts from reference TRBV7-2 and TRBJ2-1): GAGVSQSPSNKVTEKGKDVELRCDPISGHTALYWYRQSLGQGLEFLIYFQGNSAPDKSGLPSDRFSAERTGGSVSTLTIQRTQQEDSAVYLCASSRTATYNEQFFGPGTRLTVL.

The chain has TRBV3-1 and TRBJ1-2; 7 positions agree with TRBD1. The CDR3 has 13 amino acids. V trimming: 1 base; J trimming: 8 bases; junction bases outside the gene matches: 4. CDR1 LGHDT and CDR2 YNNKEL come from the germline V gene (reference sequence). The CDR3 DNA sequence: TGTGCCAGCAGCCAAGTCCGGGACAGCGGCTACACCTTC. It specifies CASSQVRDSGYTF.

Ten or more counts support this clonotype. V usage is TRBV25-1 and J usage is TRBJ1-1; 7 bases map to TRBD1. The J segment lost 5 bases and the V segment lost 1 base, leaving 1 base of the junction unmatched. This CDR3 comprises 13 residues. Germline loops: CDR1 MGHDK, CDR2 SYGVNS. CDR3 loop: CASSESTGTEAFF. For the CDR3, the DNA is TGTGCCAGCAGTGAATCGACAGGGACTGAAGCTTTCTTT. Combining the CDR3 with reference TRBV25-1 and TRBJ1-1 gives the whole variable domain EADIYQTPRYLVIGTGKKITLECSQTMGHDKMYWYQQDPGMELHLIHYSYGVNSTEKGDLSSESTVSRIRTEHFPLTLESARPSHTSQYLCASSESTGTEAFFGQGTRLTVV.

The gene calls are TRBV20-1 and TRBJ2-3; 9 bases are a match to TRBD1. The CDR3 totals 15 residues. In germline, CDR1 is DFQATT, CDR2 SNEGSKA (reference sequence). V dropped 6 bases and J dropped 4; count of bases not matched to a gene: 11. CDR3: CSATLRTGAADTQYF. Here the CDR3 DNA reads TGCAGTGCCACCCTTAGGACAGGGGCGGCAGATACGCAGTATTTT.

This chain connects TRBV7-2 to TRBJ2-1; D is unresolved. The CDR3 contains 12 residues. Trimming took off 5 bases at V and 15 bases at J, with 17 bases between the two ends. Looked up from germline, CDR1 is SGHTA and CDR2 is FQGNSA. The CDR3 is CASSPTGPRRFF. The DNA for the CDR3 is TGTGCCAGCAGCCCCACCGGGCCCAGACGGTTCTTC.

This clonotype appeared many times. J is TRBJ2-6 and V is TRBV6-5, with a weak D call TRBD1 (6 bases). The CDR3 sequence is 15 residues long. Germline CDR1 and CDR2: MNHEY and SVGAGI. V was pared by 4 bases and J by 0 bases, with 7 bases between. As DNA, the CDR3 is TGTGCCAGCAGTTTACAGGGCTCTGGGGCCAACGTCCTGACTTTC. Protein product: CASSLQGSGANVLTF.

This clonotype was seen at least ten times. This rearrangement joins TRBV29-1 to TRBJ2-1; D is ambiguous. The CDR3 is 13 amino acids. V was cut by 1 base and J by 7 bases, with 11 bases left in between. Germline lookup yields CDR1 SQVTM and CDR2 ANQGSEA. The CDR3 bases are TGCAGCGTTGAAGCCCCGGTGGGGAATGAGCAGTTCTTC. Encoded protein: CSVEAPVGNEQFF.

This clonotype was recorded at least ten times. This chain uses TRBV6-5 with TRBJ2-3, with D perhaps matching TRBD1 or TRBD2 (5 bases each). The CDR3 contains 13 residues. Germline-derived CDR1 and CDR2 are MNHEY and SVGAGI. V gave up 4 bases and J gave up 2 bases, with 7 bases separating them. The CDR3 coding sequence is TGTGCCAGCAGTTGGGACCCCACAGATACGCAGTATTTT. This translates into CASSWDPTDTQYF.